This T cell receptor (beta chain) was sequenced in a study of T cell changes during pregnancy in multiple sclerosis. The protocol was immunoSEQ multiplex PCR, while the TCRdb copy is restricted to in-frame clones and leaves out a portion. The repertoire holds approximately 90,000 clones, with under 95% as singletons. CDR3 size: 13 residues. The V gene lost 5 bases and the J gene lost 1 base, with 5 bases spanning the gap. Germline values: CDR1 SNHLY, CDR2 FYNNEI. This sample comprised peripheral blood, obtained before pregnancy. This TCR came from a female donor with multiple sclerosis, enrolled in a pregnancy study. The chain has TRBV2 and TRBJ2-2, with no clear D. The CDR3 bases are TGTGCCAGCAGTTTTCAGAACACCGGGGAGCTGTTTTTT. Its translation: CASSFQNTGELFF. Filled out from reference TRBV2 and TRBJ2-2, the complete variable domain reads EPEVTQTPSHQVTQMGQEVILRCVPISNHLYFYWYRQILGQKVEFLVSFYNNEISEKSEIFDDQFSVERPDGSNFTLKIRSTKLEDSAMYFCASSFQNTGELFFGEGSRLTVL.